These 31 T cell receptor beta chains originate from one sample sequenced in a study of OX40 agonist ivuxolimab in advanced cancers. TCRdb's copy holds only in-frame clones and misses some; the assay was immunoSEQ multiplex PCR. In the table there are just over 14,000 clones, just under 80% of which are singletons. This sample comprised CD4+ or CD8+ T cells sorted from blood, obtained in a trial of the OX40 agonist ivuxolimab. These TCRs come from an adult with an advanced solid tumor such as melanoma, head and neck, liver or kidney cancer.

CDR3 residues: CASSRTGTYNEQFF. The CDR3 DNA follows: TGTGCCAGCTCACGTACGGGGACTTACAATGAGCAGTTCTTC. This chain connects TRBV27 to TRBJ2-1; possibly TRBD2 for D (6 bases). This CDR3 has 14 residues. Trimming left V 8 bases short and J 4 bases short, with 15 bases between. Germline values: CDR1 MNHEY, CDR2 SMNVEV (reference sequence).

The chain employs TRBV10-3 and TRBJ1-1; the D is unclear. The CDR3 is made up of 16 amino acids. Germline CDR1 reads ENHRY; CDR2 reads SYGVKD. Trimming shortened V by 3 bases and J by 5 bases, and 19 bases separated the two germline ends. This CDR3 reads CAISDGLGQLGTEAFF. DNA of the CDR3: TGTGCCATCAGTGATGGGTTAGGCCAGCTTGGGACTGAAGCTTTCTTT.

This clone was detected only once. The J gene is TRBJ1-5, the V gene TRBV15, with D possibly TRBD1 on 5 matching bases. Germline V CDR1 and CDR2: LNHNV, YYDKDF (reference sequence). V was pared by 2 bases and J by 5 bases, with 7 bases between. The CDR3 is 13 residues long. CDR3 in DNA: TGTGCCACCAGCAGATTGGGGGATCAGCCCCAGCATTTT. It is translated as CATSRLGDQPQHF. Looking up the rest from reference TRBV15 and TRBJ1-5 gives the full variable domain: DAMVIQNPRYQVTQFGKPVTLSCSQTLNHNVMYWYQQKSSQAPKLLFHYYDKDFNNEADTPDNFQSRRPNTSFCFLDIRSPGLGDTAMYLCATSRLGDQPQHFGDGTRLSIL.

The chain couples TRBV12-5 to TRBJ2-5; D may be TRBD2 (5 bases). The CDR3 has 16 residues. CDR1 is LGHNT and CDR2 is FRNRAP in the germline V gene. V was pared by 2 bases and J by 8 bases, with 21 bases between. CDR3 bases: TGTGCTAGTGGTTTGACAAATCCGGGGTCAACTGGTACCCAGTACTTC. It translates to CASGLTNPGSTGTQYF.

V is TRBV14 and J is TRBJ2-5; D is perhaps TRBD1 or TRBD2 (6 bases each). V was pared by 4 bases and J by 4 bases, with 13 bases between. The CDR3 loop spans 14 amino acids. The germline V gene encodes CDR1 SGHDN and CDR2 FVKESK. CDR3 coding DNA: TGTGCCAGCAGCCCGACAGGAGGGGTAGAGACCCAGTACTTC. Translation: CASSPTGGVETQYF. The full variable domain, its missing parts supplied by reference TRBV14 and TRBJ2-5, is EAGVTQFPSHSVIEKGQTVTLRCDPISGHDNLYWYRRVMGKEIKFLLHFVKESKQDESGMPNNRFLAERTGGTYSTLKVQPAELEDSGVYFCASSPTGGVETQYFGPGTRLLVL.

V is TRBV30 and J is TRBJ2-2; unclear D gene. Between the trimmed V and J ends, which lost 0 bases and 2 bases, there was a span of 10 bases. Germline CDR1 and CDR2: GTSNPN and SVGIG (reference sequence). This CDR3 comprises 15 residues. CDR3 amino acids: CAWSVGQANTGELFF. The CDR3 nucleotides are TGTGCCTGGAGTGTTGGCCAGGCCAACACCGGGGAGCTGTTTTTT.

The chain joins TRBV18 to TRBJ2-7; 7 positions agree with TRBD1. This CDR3 is built from 14 residues. J was trimmed by 6 bases and V by 4 bases; bases with no gene match: 9. CDR1 is KGHSH, CDR2 LQKENI, per germline. The CDR3 coding sequence is TGTGCCAGCTCACTCCGACAGGGTTCTCTCGAGCAGTACTTC. It yields the protein CASSLRQGSLEQYF.

The chain combines TRBV9 with TRBJ1-1; D uncertain. The CDR3 covers 14 residues. The V gene's germline CDR1 is SGDLS and CDR2 YYNGEE. Trimming shortened V by 3 bases and J by 0 bases, and 9 bases separated the two germline ends. In DNA form, the CDR3 reads TGTGCCAGCAGCGGTGGGCCCATGAACACTGAAGCTTTCTTT. The encoded protein is CASSGGPMNTEAFF.

The V and J genes are TRBV6-5 and TRBJ2-5; TRBD1 aligns across 8 bases. CDR3 length: 15 residues. J gave up 5 bases and V 6 bases, and 11 bases lay outside the gene matches. CDR1 and CDR2 (germline): MNHEY, SVGAGI. The CDR3 protein is CASREGTGFDETQYF. In DNA, the CDR3 is TGTGCCAGCAGGGAGGGGACAGGCTTCGACGAGACCCAGTACTTC.

The V gene is TRBV5-4, the J gene TRBJ2-2; 9 nucleotides line up with TRBD2. The CDR3 extends over 15 amino acids. Germline V gives CDR1 SGHNT, CDR2 YYREEE (reference sequence). V was clipped by 0 bases and J by 6 bases; unmatched bases: 3. The CDR3 reads CASSLGGLASGELFF. In DNA, the CDR3 is TGTGCCAGCAGCTTGGGGGGACTAGCATCCGGGGAGCTGTTTTTT.

The CDR3 nucleotides read TGTGCCAGCAGCTTAGACCGGACTAGCGCCAGAAATGAGCAGTTCTTC. It specifies CASSLDRTSARNEQFF. This rearrangement joins TRBV7-3 to TRBJ2-1, with 9 bases fitting TRBD2. Per germline, CDR1 SGHTA and CDR2 FQGTGA. The V gene end was trimmed by 2 bases and the J gene end by 7 bases; junction bases not matched to a gene: 9. The CDR3 is made up of 16 amino acids.

CDR3 in amino acids: CASSLGVTTQTYEQYF. The CDR3 region has the DNA TGTGCCAGCAGCTTAGGGGTCACGACACAAACCTACGAGCAGTACTTC. This sequence joins TRBV11-3 and TRBJ2-7; D gene unclear. Trimming took off 1 base at V and 2 bases at J, with 15 bases between the two ends. Looked up from germline, CDR1 is SGHNT and CDR2 is YENEEA. The CDR3 contains 16 residues.

The chain carries TRBV7-3 and TRBJ2-1; D call uncertain. V was pared by 2 bases and J by 9 bases, with 14 bases between. Germline V gene sequence: CDR1 SGHTA, CDR2 FQGTGA. The CDR3 has 14 amino acids. In DNA, the CDR3 is TGTGCCAGCAGCTTATTGCCCCCCCCTAGTGAGCAGTTCTTC. Translating it yields CASSLLPPPSEQFF.

This chain connects TRBV11-2 to TRBJ2-1; D remains unclear. From germline, CDR1 is SGHAT and CDR2 FQNNGV. V lost 5 bases and J 10 bases, leaving 9 bases between the germline ends. The CDR3 spans 11 residues. CDR3 region: CASSLGGEQFF. DNA of the CDR3: TGTGCCAGCAGCCTCGGTGGGGAGCAGTTCTTC. Based on the CDR3 plus reference TRBV11-2 and TRBJ2-1, the full variable domain is EAGVAQSPRYKIIEKRQSVAFWCNPISGHATLYWYQQILGQGPKLLIQFQNNGVVDDSQLPKDRFSAERLKGVDSTLKIQPAKLEDSAVYLCASSLGGEQFFGPGTRLTVL.

This clone was seen once. This chain connects TRBV19 to TRBJ2-2; TRBD2 might be the D (6 bases). V lost 2 bases, J lost 6 bases, and 7 bases lay in between. The CDR3 has 13 residues. Germline V gene lookup returns CDR1 LNHDA and CDR2 SQIVND (reference sequence). Here the CDR3 reads CASSIWEAGELFF. CDR3 coding DNA: TGTGCCAGTAGTATATGGGAGGCCGGGGAGCTGTTTTTT.

This sequence joins TRBV7-9 and TRBJ1-1; tentative D call: TRBD1 (5 bases). V dropped 5 bases and J dropped 6 bases, with 10 bases sitting between them. In germline, CDR1 is SEHNR, CDR2 FQNEAQ (reference sequence). The CDR3 length is 12 residues. The CDR3 DNA reads TGTGCCAGCAGCGACAGTTCGGCTGAAGCTTTCTTT. Translation gives CASSDSSAEAFF.

The chain has TRBV28 and TRBJ1-2; tentatively, D is TRBD1 (6 bases). The germline V gene encodes CDR1 MDHEN and CDR2 SYDVKM. Between the trimmed V and J ends, which lost 6 bases and 8 bases, there was a span of 13 bases. The CDR3 has 12 amino acids. The CDR3 coding sequence is TGTGCCAGCAGACCCCAGGGGACCGGCTACACCTTC. This sequence encodes CASRPQGTGYTF.

This sequence joins TRBV18 and TRBJ2-1; 7 bases fit TRBD1. Trimming cost V 0 bases and J 7 bases; bases outside gene matches: 9. The CDR3 sequence is 16 residues long. Germline CDR1 is KGHSH and CDR2 is LQKENI. In DNA, the CDR3 is TGTGCCAGCTCACCACCCCTAAGCAGGGGGACGAATGAGCAGTTCTTC. Protein: CASSPPLSRGTNEQFF.

The chain has TRBV7-6 and TRBJ1-1, with D tentatively TRBD1 (6 bases). The CDR3 contains 12 residues. CDR1 and CDR2 from the germline V gene are SGHVS and FNYEAQ. Trimming pared 1 base from V and 7 bases from J, leaving 7 bases between. The CDR3 coding sequence is TGTGCCAGCAGCTTAGTCAGGGGTGAAGCTTTCTTT. This encodes CASSLVRGEAFF. The whole variable domain, remainder taken from reference TRBV7-6 and TRBJ1-1, is GAGVSQSPRYKVTKRGQDVALRCDPISGHVSLYWYRQALGQGPEFLTYFNYEAQQDKSGLPNDRFSAERPEGSISTLTIQRTEQRDSAMYRCASSLVRGEAFFGQGTRLTVV.

This clone showed up just once. The rearrangement uses TRBV27 and TRBJ2-2, with TRBD1 as a possible D gene (6 bases). CDR3 length: 13 amino acids. V gave up 5 bases and J gave up 6 bases, with 10 bases separating them. Germline loops: CDR1 MNHEY, CDR2 SMNVEV (reference sequence). Written as DNA, the CDR3 is TGTGCCAGCAGTCATCAGGGGTCCGGGGAGCTGTTTTTT. Translating gives CASSHQGSGELFF.

The rearrangement joins TRBV10-2 to TRBJ2-1; D is ambiguous. This CDR3 has 13 amino acids. The V gene's germline CDR1 is WSHSY and CDR2 SAAADI. V lost 3 bases to trimming and J lost 6 bases, with 9 bases between them. The CDR3 region is CASSDPWINEQFF. The CDR3 DNA is TGCGCCAGCAGTGACCCCTGGATCAATGAGCAGTTCTTC.

The chain combines TRBV19 with TRBJ1-2; 7 bases fit TRBD1. V lost 8 bases, J lost 5 bases, and 17 bases stayed unmatched. Germline V gene sequence: CDR1 LNHDA, CDR2 SQIVND (reference sequence). The CDR3 sequence is 16 residues long. CDR3 bases: TGTGCCAGTCTTCCCGGGACAGCCGGCCAGCTTTATGGCTACACCTTC. Translation: CASLPGTAGQLYGYTF.

The V gene is TRBV25-1, the J gene TRBJ1-5; the D is unclear. Germline V gives CDR1 MGHDK, CDR2 SYGVNS. V lost 4 bases and J lost 1, with 2 bases in between. This CDR3 region has 12 residues. This CDR3 reads CASSGSNQPQHF. The CDR3 DNA sequence: TGTGCCAGCAGTGGCAGCAATCAGCCCCAGCATTTT.

The chain joins TRBV5-6 to TRBJ1-4; perhaps TRBD1 as D (5 bases). The V and J ends lost 0 bases and 8 bases respectively, with 5 bases between them. There are 12 residues in the CDR3. The germline gives CDR1 SGHDT, CDR2 YYEEEE. CDR3 in DNA: TGTGCCAGCAGCTTGGGGGGCGAAAAACTGTTTTTT. Amino acid sequence: CASSLGGEKLFF.

The chain employs TRBV5-6 and TRBJ2-1; a possible D gene is TRBD2 (5 bases). Germline-derived CDR1 and CDR2 are SGHDT and YYEEEE. This CDR3 contains 12 residues. V was trimmed by 4 bases and J by 10 bases, leaving 12 bases between them. CDR3 region: CASSPGREEQFF. The CDR3 DNA reads as TGTGCCAGCAGCCCGGGAAGGGAGGAGCAGTTCTTC.

The V call is TRBV11-2, the J call TRBJ1-6; D gene ambiguous. Trimming left V 4 bases short and J 9 bases short, with 10 bases between. From germline, CDR1 is SGHAT and CDR2 FQNNGV. The CDR3 loop spans 13 amino acids. CDR3 amino acids: CASSSSSISPLHF. CDR3 DNA sequence: TGTGCCAGCAGCTCCTCCTCGATTTCACCCCTCCACTTT.

The V gene is TRBV9, the J gene TRBJ1-1, with D tentatively TRBD1 (6 bases). With 4 bases removed from V and 3 bases from J, the gap between germline ends came to 16 bases. This CDR3 comprises 15 residues. CDR1 and CDR2 (germline): SGDLS, YYNGEE. In DNA, the CDR3 is TGTGCCAGCAGCACCGACAGGAACTATGACACTGAAGCTTTCTTT. It encodes CASSTDRNYDTEAFF.

This chain uses TRBV6-4 with TRBJ2-2, with 7 nucleotides matching TRBD2. V was clipped by 4 bases and J by 1 base; unmatched bases: 0. The CDR3 loop spans 14 amino acids. Germline V lookup: CDR1 MRHNA, CDR2 SNTAGT. CDR3 DNA: TGTGCCAGCAGTGGGGAGGGGAACACCGGGGAGCTGTTTTTT. Residues: CASSGEGNTGELFF.

The chain employs TRBV13 and TRBJ2-2; either TRBD1 or TRBD2 may supply D (6 bases each). Germline assignment: CDR1 PRHDT and CDR2 FYEKMQ (reference sequence). This CDR3 has 19 residues. V lost 0 bases and J 5 bases, leaving 22 bases between the germline ends. CDR3 protein: CASSLGRGESGASTGELFF. DNA for the CDR3: TGTGCCAGCAGCTTAGGCCGGGGAGAGTCGGGGGCGTCGACCGGGGAGCTGTTTTTT.

Details on this clone: At the DNA level, this CDR3 is encoded by other sequences in the same sample as well. The chain links TRBV7-9 to TRBJ1-5; D ambiguous. The germline gives CDR1 SEHNR, CDR2 FQNEAQ (reference sequence). The CDR3 contains 12 residues. V gave up 6 bases and J gave up 6 bases, with 9 bases separating them. CDR3 amino acids: CASSLGSQPQHF. The CDR3 region has the DNA TGTGCCAGCAGTCTAGGGAGTCAGCCCCAGCATTTT.

This chain links TRBV9 with TRBJ2-7; D is undetermined. V dropped 0 bases and J dropped 2 bases, with 9 bases sitting between them. CDR3 length: 14 amino acids. Germline values: CDR1 SGDLS, CDR2 YYNGEE. The CDR3 here is CASSVDSNPYEQYF. The CDR3 coding sequence is TGTGCCAGCAGCGTAGACTCGAATCCCTACGAGCAGTACTTC.